These 26 T cell receptor beta chains originate from one sample sequenced in a study of human CD8 memory T cell subsets. Investigators built TCR beta libraries using UMI-labeled 5' RACE. Following a re-call of the 5' RACE reads, TCRdb has one entry per CDR3 protein and lacks DNA. The sample shows 10,000 to 15,000 distinct CDR3 sequences, and 13% to 15% sits with its ten largest clones. The sample comprised CD8+ T cells from PBMCs. The receptors shown here come from a human donor in good health.

V gene TRBV10-3 combines with J gene TRBJ2-7. The germline V gene has CDR1 ENHRY and CDR2 SYGVKD. CDR3 size: 13 residues. CDR3 region: CAISESQYYEQYF.

The chain uses TRBV4-1 and TRBJ2-7. Germline V gene data show CDR1 as MGHRA and CDR2 as YSYEKL. This CDR3 contains 13 residues. The CDR3 is CASSQEWGNEQYF.

The chain couples TRBV6-2 or TRBV6-3 to TRBJ1-2. Germline CDR1 and CDR2: MNHEY and SVGEGT. The CDR3 is 14 amino acids. This CDR3 reads CASRASYANYGYTF.

The chain has TRBV12-3 or TRBV12-4 and TRBJ2-5; TCRdb outputs TRBD1, but without DNA this stays unchecked. The CDR3 spans 15 residues. This CDR3 reads CASTLFEGDRETQYF.

J is TRBJ2-5 and V is TRBV5-1. This CDR3 region has 12 residues. Germline V gene sequence: CDR1 SGHRS, CDR2 YFSETQ. CDR3 protein: CASSSGVETQYF. The entire variable domain, with the rest obtained from reference TRBV5-1 and TRBJ2-5, is as follows: KAGVTQTPRYLIKTRGQQVTLSCSPISGHRSVSWYQQTPGQGLQFLFEYFSETQRNKGNFPGRFSGRQFSNSRSEMNVSTLELGDSALYLCASSSGVETQYFGPGTRLLVL.

V is TRBV2 and J is TRBJ2-3; TCRdb reports TRBD2, a call that lacks DNA to check it against. CDR1 and CDR2 from the germline V gene are SNHLY and FYNNEI. The CDR3 covers 15 residues. CDR3 loop: CASRGTSGVTDTQYF.

The V call is TRBV28, the J call TRBJ2-7; TCRdb reports TRBD2, a call that lacks DNA to check it against. The CDR3 has 13 residues. Germline V gene sequence: CDR1 MDHEN, CDR2 SYDVKM. The chain's CDR3 is CASSPGLLYEQYF.

The chain is built from TRBV6-6 and TRBJ1-1; checking the TCRdb D call of TRBD1 is not possible without DNA. The CDR3 is 14 residues long. Germline V gene sequence: CDR1 MNHNY, CDR2 SVGAGI (reference sequence). CDR3 protein: CASSSTGGLTEAFF.

The V and J genes are TRBV27 and TRBJ1-2; TCRdb lists TRBD1, though no DNA is available to test this call. The CDR3 spans 15 residues. Germline CDR1 is MNHEY and CDR2 is SMNVEV (reference sequence). This CDR3 reads CASSKDRGPNYGYTF.

Considering frequency, this clonotype is medium-sized. This sequence joins TRBV29-1 and TRBJ2-7; TCRdb indicates TRBD1, and absent DNA this call remains unverified. Germline values: CDR1 SQVTM, CDR2 ANQGSEA. CDR3 length equals 13 residues. Here the CDR3 reads CSGGQGVSYEQYF.

Judged by frequency, this clonotype is medium-sized. V gene TRBV20-1 combines with J gene TRBJ2-3; TCRdb indicates TRBD1, and absent DNA this call remains unverified. The germline CDR1 and CDR2 sequences are DFQATT and SNEGSKA (reference sequence). The CDR3 is made up of 15 amino acids. CDR3 amino acids: CSAIDGGIDTDTQYF.

This chain uses TRBV4-1 with TRBJ2-7; the D gene TCRdb calls, TRBD1, cannot be checked with no DNA. The CDR3 has 17 amino acids. Per the germline V gene, CDR1 is MGHRA and CDR2 is YSYEKL. CDR3 sequence reads: CASSLRPGTGSSYEQYF.

V is TRBV20-1 and J is TRBJ2-3; TCRdb calls TRBD2, which cannot be checked without DNA. In germline, CDR1 is DFQATT, CDR2 SNEGSKA (reference sequence). CDR3 length: 13 amino acids. The CDR3 sequence is CSARAGGLGTQYF.

The V call is TRBV20-1, the J call TRBJ2-5; the D gene TCRdb calls, TRBD1, cannot be checked with no DNA. This CDR3 region has 16 residues. Per the germline V gene, CDR1 is DFQATT and CDR2 is SNEGSKA (reference sequence). The CDR3 loop is CSARLPPRGAGETQYF.

The CDR3 reads CSARDLQRLAGIETQYF. This chain uses TRBV20-1 with TRBJ2-5; as DNA is missing, the TRBD2 call by TCRdb cannot be tested. The V gene's germline CDR1 is DFQATT and CDR2 SNEGSKA (reference sequence). The CDR3 has 17 residues.

This chain connects TRBV4-3 to TRBJ1-5. The CDR3 extends over 13 amino acids. Germline CDR1 LGHNA, CDR2 YSLEER. This CDR3 is CASSQGEHQPQHF.

This rearrangement joins TRBV3-1 to TRBJ2-1. This CDR3 is built from 14 residues. Germline CDR1 LGHDT, CDR2 YNNKEL (reference sequence). CDR3 amino acids: CASSQEVGKNEQFF.

CDR3 loop: CSVATSDGSYEQYF. The chain is built from TRBV29-1 and TRBJ2-7; TCRdb gives TRBD2 as the D gene, but with no DNA this cannot be confirmed. CDR3 length: 14 amino acids. Germline V gene data show CDR1 as SQVTM and CDR2 as ANQGSEA.

The rearrangement uses TRBV27 and TRBJ1-1; TCRdb indicates TRBD1, and absent DNA this call remains unverified. The CDR3 length is 15 residues. Germline V gene sequence: CDR1 MNHEY, CDR2 SMNVEV (reference sequence). The CDR3 sequence is CASSPLITGNTEAFF.

The V call is TRBV9, the J call TRBJ2-7; TCRdb lists TRBD2, though no DNA is available to test this call. The length of the CDR3 is 17 residues. Looked up from germline, CDR1 is SGDLS and CDR2 is YYNGEE. The CDR3 sequence: CASSVEGLAGGLYEQYF.

The chain joins TRBV5-1 to TRBJ2-5; the TRBD2 assignment by TCRdb is unverifiable without DNA. Germline V CDR1 and CDR2: SGHRS, YFSETQ. The CDR3 totals 11 residues. CDR3 residues: CASSFGGLQYF.

This clonotype is deemed medium-sized by its frequency. J is TRBJ1-2 and V is TRBV12-3 or TRBV12-4; as DNA is missing, the TRBD1 call by TCRdb cannot be tested. CDR3 length equals 13 residues. CDR3 sequence: CASSFPGFYGYTF.

The chain recombines TRBV29-1 with TRBJ2-3; TCRdb calls TRBD2, which cannot be checked without DNA. Germline CDR1 SQVTM, CDR2 ANQGSEA. CDR3 length: 13 amino acids. CDR3 amino acids: CSVRGGEADTQYF.

The chain uses TRBV7-6 and TRBJ2-1; the TCRdb D gene call, TRBD1, has no DNA to confirm it. The CDR3 spans 14 residues. CDR1 is SGHVS, CDR2 FNYEAQ, per germline. The CDR3 reads CASSLVTGGNEQFF.

Considering frequency, this clonotype is medium-sized. The rearrangement links TRBV24-1 to TRBJ1-1; TCRdb proposes TRBD1, but this gene call is untestable without DNA. CDR1 and CDR2 from the germline V gene are KGHDR and SFDVKD. This CDR3 is 14 amino acids long. The CDR3 loop reads CATRGGGMGTEAFF.

The CDR3 is CASRMTDQPQHF. V and J are TRBV12-3 or TRBV12-4 and TRBJ1-5. The CDR3 sequence is 12 residues long.